The 27 T cell receptor beta chains presented below share a single source sample, sequenced in a study of vaccination effects on CD4 cells after COVID-19. Some clones are missing from TCRdb's copy, which holds only in-frame ones; the method was immunoSEQ multiplex PCR. In the table there are about 70,000 clones, over 65% of which are singletons. Within the ViraFEST assay, antigen-specific CD4+ T cells underwent expansion with viral peptide pools prior to sequencing. Subsequent to less than eleven days of culture, CD4+ T cells were isolated. SARS-CoV-2 infection was confirmed by PCR in the person between March and December 2020. Their cognate antigens are unknown. Sequences were derived from CD4+ T cells from PBMCs cultured with HIV peptides, sampled before COVID-19 vaccination. Subset indicated: HIV-1 Nef peptide pool negative control/reference culture. The receptor source for this set is a human donor who had a prior SARS-CoV-2 infection.

The chain has TRBV6-1 and TRBJ2-3; maybe TRBD2 (6 bases). The CDR3 loop spans 17 amino acids. V was shortened by 0 bases and J by 2 bases, with 15 bases between the two germline ends. Germline CDR1 reads MNHNS; CDR2 reads SASEGT. The chain's CDR3 is CASSEALYGRNTDTQYF. The DNA of the CDR3 is TGTGCCAGCAGTGAAGCTCTTTACGGGAGAAACACAGATACGCAGTATTTT.

The rearrangement joins TRBV7-9 to TRBJ1-2; D remains unclear. Germline lookup yields CDR1 SEHNR and CDR2 FQNEAQ (reference sequence). Trimming took off 2 bases at V and 2 bases at J, with 6 bases between the two ends. The CDR3 runs 13 residues. CDR3 sequence reads: CASSLFQNYGYTF. In DNA form, the CDR3 reads TGTGCCAGCAGCTTATTCCAGAACTATGGCTACACCTTC.

This chain links TRBV15 with TRBJ1-2, with D hard to call. The CDR3 has 14 amino acids. The V end was cut by 1 base, the J end by 1 base, with 7 bases between. CDR1 and CDR2 (germline): LNHNV, YYDKDF (reference sequence). The CDR3 sequence is CATSRAGINYGYTF. The DNA of the CDR3 is TGTGCCACCAGCAGAGCAGGCATTAACTATGGCTACACCTTC. Based on the CDR3 plus reference TRBV15 and TRBJ1-2, the full variable domain is DAMVIQNPRYQVTQFGKPVTLSCSQTLNHNVMYWYQQKSSQAPKLLFHYYDKDFNNEADTPDNFQSRRPNTSFCFLDIRSPGLGDTAMYLCATSRAGINYGYTFGSGTRLTVV.

The chain has TRBV18 and TRBJ1-1; 7 nucleotides agree with TRBD1. After removal of 4 bases from V and 7 bases from J, the junction contained 12 bases not matched to a gene. CDR1 and CDR2 (germline): KGHSH, LQKENI. This CDR3 contains 15 residues. The CDR3 protein is CASSLQLQGFGEAFF. The CDR3 coding sequence is TGTGCCAGCTCACTGCAGCTACAGGGGTTCGGTGAAGCTTTCTTT.

DNA for the CDR3: TGTGCCAGCAGCCTGGACAGGGGGATTGTTCTGGCAGAGACCCAGTACTTC. Translation gives CASSLDRGIVLAETQYF. The chain links TRBV7-2 to TRBJ2-5, with 10 bases matching TRBD1. CDR3 length: 17 residues. The germline gives CDR1 SGHTA, CDR2 FQGNSA. Trimming took 5 bases from V and 4 from J; bases not matched to a gene: 13. The full variable domain, with the rest looked up from reference TRBV7-2 and TRBJ2-5, is GAGVSQSPSNKVTEKGKDVELRCDPISGHTALYWYRQSLGQGLEFLIYFQGNSAPDKSGLPSDRFSAERTGGSVSTLTIQRTQQEDSAVYLCASSLDRGIVLAETQYFGPGTRLLVL.

The rearrangement links TRBV5-5 to TRBJ1-2; 7 nucleotides agree with TRBD1. V lost 4 bases, J lost 0 bases, and 6 bases stayed unmatched. Per germline, CDR1 SGHKS and CDR2 YYEKEE (reference sequence). This CDR3 comprises 15 residues. The CDR3, as DNA: TGTGCCAGCAGCCTACAGGGGCGAGCTAACTATGGCTACACCTTC. Its protein is CASSLQGRANYGYTF.

The rearrangement uses TRBV5-4 and TRBJ1-2, with 10 nucleotides matching TRBD1. The CDR3 totals 15 residues. From germline, CDR1 is SGHNT and CDR2 YYREEE (reference sequence). V lost 5 bases and J lost 7; bases outside the gene matches: 11. CDR3 in DNA: TGTGCCAGCAGAGACCGACAGGGGGCATCGAGTGGCTACACCTTC. This codes for CASRDRQGASSGYTF.

The chain combines TRBV29-1 with TRBJ2-3; no firm D call. V was cut by 6 bases and J by 5 bases, with 12 bases left in between. The CDR3 runs to 12 residues. The germline gives CDR1 SQVTM, CDR2 ANQGSEA. The CDR3 loop is CSVPNAGDTQYF. In DNA, the CDR3 is TGCAGCGTACCAAATGCAGGAGATACGCAGTATTTT.

The rearrangement links TRBV7-8 to TRBJ2-2; 11 nucleotides line up with TRBD2. Germline CDR1 reads SGHVS; CDR2 reads FQNEAQ. J lost 2 bases, V lost 5 bases, and 4 bases had no gene match. This CDR3 comprises 16 residues. The CDR3 reads CASSRGTSGNTGELFF. CDR3 in DNA: TGTGCCAGCAGCCGCGGGACTAGCGGAAACACCGGGGAGCTGTTTTTT.

This chain connects TRBV5-1 to TRBJ1-2; TRBD1 aligns across 9 bases. The CDR3 contains 14 residues. V shed 4 bases and J 7 bases; nucleotides not matched to a gene: 8. Germline-derived CDR1 and CDR2 are SGHRS and YFSETQ. The CDR3, as DNA: TGCGCCAGCAGCAAAGACGGGACAGGGAGTGGCTACACCTTC. Its protein product is CASSKDGTGSGYTF.

J is TRBJ1-2 and V is TRBV9, with D possibly TRBD1 on 6 matching bases. The CDR3 extends over 15 amino acids. V shed 0 bases and J shed 4 bases, with 13 bases lying between them. Germline loops: CDR1 SGDLS, CDR2 YYNGEE. The CDR3 region is CASSVAGVRSYGYTF. The CDR3 DNA is TGTGCCAGCAGCGTAGCAGGGGTGCGCAGCTATGGCTACACCTTC. The full variable domain, completed using reference TRBV9 and TRBJ1-2, is DSGVTQTPKHLITATGQRVTLRCSPRSGDLSVYWYQQSLDQGLQFLIQYYNGEERAKGNILERFSAQQFPDLHSELNLSSLELGDSALYFCASSVAGVRSYGYTFGSGTRLTVV.

This rearrangement joins TRBV3-1 (or the pseudogene TRBV3-2) to TRBJ2-3; a weak D match, TRBD2 (5 bases). V was shortened by 0 bases and J by 4 bases, with 14 bases between the two germline ends. CDR3 length: 16 residues. The V gene's germline CDR1 is LGHDT and CDR2 YNNKEL (reference sequence). The CDR3 loop is CASSQDLGGTSDTQYF. The CDR3 nucleotides are TGTGCCAGCAGCCAAGATCTAGGAGGAACCTCAGATACGCAGTATTTT.

CDR3 bases: TGTGCCAGCAGCTTAGAAGGATTTAGCGCAACTAATGAAAAACTGTTTTTT. Amino acids: CASSLEGFSATNEKLFF. This chain links TRBV7-8 with TRBJ1-4; no clear D. The ends were cut back, 1 base at V and 0 bases at J, with 12 bases in the middle. This CDR3 has 17 amino acids. Germline V gives CDR1 SGHVS, CDR2 FQNEAQ.

Regarding this clone: One junction end does not reproduce the germline sequence, and a read error may be involved. This chain's CDR3 is CASIPGQGKQPQHF. The CDR3 bases are TGTGCCAGCATACCGGGACAGGGCAAACAGCCCCAGCATTTT. The chain is built from TRBV6-6 and TRBJ1-5; 9 nucleotides agree with TRBD1. Germline V CDR1 and CDR2: MNHNY, SVGAGI (reference sequence). This CDR3 is 14 amino acids long.

The chain is built from TRBV7-9 and TRBJ1-3; D gene unclear. Germline V gene lookup returns CDR1 SEHNR and CDR2 FQNEAQ (reference sequence). The CDR3 has 17 residues. Trimming took off 5 bases at V and 1 base at J, with 18 bases between the two ends. CDR3 sequence reads: CASSPSPGGPSGNTIYF. The CDR3, as DNA: TGTGCCAGCAGCCCCTCCCCCGGCGGACCTTCTGGAAACACCATATATTTT. The full variable domain, its missing parts supplied by reference TRBV7-9 and TRBJ1-3, is DTGVSQNPRHKITKRGQNVTFRCDPISEHNRLYWYRQTLGQGPEFLTYFQNEAQLEKSRLLSDRFSAERPKGSFSTLEIQRTEQGDSAMYLCASSPSPGGPSGNTIYFGEGSWLTVV.

The rearrangement uses TRBV10-3 and TRBJ2-3, with TRBD2 matching over 11 bases. Germline values: CDR1 ENHRY, CDR2 SYGVKD. This CDR3 region has 16 residues. V shed 2 bases, J shed 1 base, and the junction held 2 bases outside the gene matches. CDR3 in DNA: TGTGCCATCAGTGAGAATAGCGGGGGGGGCACAGATACGCAGTATTTT. Translation: CAISENSGGGTDTQYF.

This sequence joins TRBV7-9 and TRBJ2-5; D is undetermined. The CDR3 totals 16 residues. The V and J ends lost 5 bases and 5 bases respectively, with 21 bases between them. Germline CDR1 is SEHNR and CDR2 is FQNEAQ (reference sequence). The CDR3 nucleotides read TGTGCCAGCAGCCCCACAAGACACAGCCTAGGGGAGACCCAGTACTTC. Protein product: CASSPTRHSLGETQYF.

The V and J genes are TRBV6-5 and TRBJ2-2, with a tentative D call TRBD1 (5 bases). Trimming shortened V by 4 bases and J by 0 bases, and 9 bases separated the two germline ends. CDR1 is MNHEY, CDR2 SVGAGI, per germline. The CDR3 loop spans 15 amino acids. The CDR3 DNA follows: TGTGCCAGCAGTTGGGGCCCGACGAACACCGGGGAGCTGTTTTTT. Translated, it gives CASSWGPTNTGELFF.

This clone was counted a few times. This rearrangement joins TRBV11-2 to TRBJ2-7, with TRBD2 as a possible D gene (6 bases). The CDR3 sequence is 13 residues long. Trimming left V 0 bases short and J 7 bases short, with 10 bases between. Germline assignment: CDR1 SGHAT and CDR2 FQNNGV. The CDR3 DNA follows: TGTGCCAGCAGCTTAGATAACCGGGAGGAGCAGTACTTC. Its translation is CASSLDNREEQYF.

This rearrangement joins TRBV10-3 to TRBJ2-7; D unclear. Germline values: CDR1 ENHRY, CDR2 SYGVKD. V was cut by 0 bases and J by 3 bases, with 9 bases left in between. This CDR3 has 14 residues. The chain's CDR3 is CAISESGAYYEQYF. CDR3 in DNA: TGTGCCATCAGTGAGTCGGGCGCTTACTACGAGCAGTACTTC.

The V call is TRBV15, the J call TRBJ2-1; TRBD1 is a possible D gene (5 bases). CDR1 is LNHNV and CDR2 is YYDKDF in the germline V gene (reference sequence). V was shortened by 0 bases and J by 4 bases, with 16 bases between the two germline ends. This CDR3 region has 17 residues. The CDR3 spells CATSRELPGFRYNEQFF. The DNA for the CDR3 is TGTGCCACCAGCAGAGAACTGCCAGGGTTTCGTTACAATGAGCAGTTCTTC.

This clone was detected only once. This chain connects TRBV5-8 to TRBJ2-5; possibly TRBD2 for D (6 bases). Germline loops: CDR1 SGHTS, CDR2 YDEGEE. V lost 4 bases and J 4 bases, leaving 14 bases between the germline ends. The CDR3 contains 14 residues. The CDR3 sequence: CASSTDYGLETQYF. The CDR3 region has the DNA TGTGCCAGCAGCACGGACTATGGTTTAGAGACCCAGTACTTC.

V and J are TRBV6-9 and TRBJ2-5; the D is unclear. In germline, CDR1 is MNHGY, CDR2 SVAAGI. V was trimmed by 2 bases and J by 1 base, leaving 8 bases between them. The CDR3 consists of 14 residues. The CDR3 nucleotides are TGTGCCAGCAGTTATGGCCACAGCCAAGAGACCCAGTACTTC. Its translation is CASSYGHSQETQYF.

This chain joins TRBV7-9 and TRBJ1-1; unclear D gene. Trimming pared 5 bases from V and 3 bases from J, leaving 4 bases between. The CDR3 is 11 amino acids. CDR1 SEHNR and CDR2 FQNEAQ come from the germline V gene (reference sequence). CDR3 amino acids: CASSPYTEAFF. The CDR3 DNA reads TGTGCCAGCAGCCCCTACACTGAAGCTTTCTTT. The full variable domain, with the rest looked up from reference TRBV7-9 and TRBJ1-1, is DTGVSQNPRHKITKRGQNVTFRCDPISEHNRLYWYRQTLGQGPEFLTYFQNEAQLEKSRLLSDRFSAERPKGSFSTLEIQRTEQGDSAMYLCASSPYTEAFFGQGTRLTVV.

The V gene is TRBV7-3, the J gene TRBJ2-3; D may be TRBD2 (6 bases). The germline gives CDR1 SGHTA, CDR2 FQGTGA. The CDR3 sequence is 15 residues long. V gave up 1 base and J gave up 1 base, with 9 bases separating them. CDR3 loop: CASSLNPSGTDTQYF. In DNA form, the CDR3 reads TGTGCCAGCAGCTTAAATCCTAGCGGCACAGATACGCAGTATTTT. The variable domain in full, completed from reference TRBV7-3 and TRBJ2-3, reads GAGVSQTPSNKVTEKGKYVELRCDPISGHTALYWYRQSLGQGPEFLIYFQGTGAADDSGLPNDRFFAVRPEGSVSTLKIQRTERGDSAVYLCASSLNPSGTDTQYFGPGTRLTVL.

The chain combines TRBV27 with TRBJ2-7; D may be TRBD2 (5 bases). The germline V gene encodes CDR1 MNHEY and CDR2 SMNVEV (reference sequence). V lost 4 bases, J lost 1 base, and 11 bases lay in between. CDR3 length: 14 amino acids. CDR3 nucleotides: TGTGCCAGCAGTTCGGTAGCGCAATCCTACGAGCAGTACTTC. This codes for CASSSVAQSYEQYF.

CDR3 in DNA: TGCGCCAGCAGCCAAGTAGCGGATGCCGAGCAGTACTTC. Its protein is CASSQVADAEQYF. The chain carries TRBV4-1 and TRBJ2-7; TRBD2 is a possible D gene (6 bases). CDR3 size: 13 residues. Trimming left V 1 base short and J 6 bases short, with 10 bases between. Germline CDR1 is MGHRA and CDR2 is YSYEKL.